This T cell receptor beta chain is drawn from a study of metastatic and nonmetastatic thyroid tumors. Looking at the study overall: For malignant and benign thyroid patients, tumor or nodule tissue and blood were the sources whose repertoires were compared.

There were no patients who had received any treatment before thyroid surgery. TCRdb reanalyzed the PCR reads via MiXCR. The profile shows 24,000 or so clones, over 10% of them singletons. Overall study findings and caveats: It was reportedly found that TCR beta diversity was significantly higher in malignant thyroid tumors than in benign nodules, a difference seen in both blood and tumor samples.

This clone came up many times. Antigen: not known. Sequences were obtained from blood. The sequence came from a female donor with papillary thyroid cancer or a benign thyroid nodule (not recorded which). Some clones in this sample may be carry-over from other donors' samples.

CDR3 nucleotide sequence: TGTGCCAGCAGTTCCCTGTCCGGGACGGGAAATCAGCCCCAGCATTTT. Translation gives CASSSLSGTGNQPQHF. V usage is TRBV6-1 and J usage is TRBJ1-5; D might be TRBD1 (5 bases). The CDR3 runs to 16 residues. Trimming removed 5 bases at V and 4 bases at J, with 18 bases between. The V gene's germline CDR1 is MNHNS and CDR2 SASEGT.